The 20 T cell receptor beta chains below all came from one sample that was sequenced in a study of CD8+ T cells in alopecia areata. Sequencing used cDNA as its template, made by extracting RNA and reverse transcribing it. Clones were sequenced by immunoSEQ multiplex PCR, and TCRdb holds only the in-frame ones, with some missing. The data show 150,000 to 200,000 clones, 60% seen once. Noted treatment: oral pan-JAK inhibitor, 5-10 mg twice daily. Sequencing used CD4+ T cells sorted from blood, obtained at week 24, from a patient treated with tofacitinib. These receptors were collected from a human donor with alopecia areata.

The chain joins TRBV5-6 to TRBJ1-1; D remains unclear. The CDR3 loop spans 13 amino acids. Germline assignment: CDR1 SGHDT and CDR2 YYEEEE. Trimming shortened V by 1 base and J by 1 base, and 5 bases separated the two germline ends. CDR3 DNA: TGTGCCAGCAGCTTGAAGAAGAACACTGAAGCTTTCTTT. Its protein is CASSLKKNTEAFF.

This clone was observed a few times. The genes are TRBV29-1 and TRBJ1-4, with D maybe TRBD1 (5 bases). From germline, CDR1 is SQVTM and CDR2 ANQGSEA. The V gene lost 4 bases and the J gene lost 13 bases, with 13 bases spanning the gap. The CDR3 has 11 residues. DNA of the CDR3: TGCAGCGTTGGGAAAGCCGGGGGACTGTTTTTT. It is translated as CSVGKAGGLFF. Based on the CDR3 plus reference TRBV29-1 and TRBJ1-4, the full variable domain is SAVISQKPSRDICQRGTSLTIQCQVDSQVTMMFWYRQQPGQSLTLIATANQGSEATYESGFVIDKFPISRPNLTFSTLTVSNMSPEDSSIYLCSVGKAGGLFFGSGTQLSVL.

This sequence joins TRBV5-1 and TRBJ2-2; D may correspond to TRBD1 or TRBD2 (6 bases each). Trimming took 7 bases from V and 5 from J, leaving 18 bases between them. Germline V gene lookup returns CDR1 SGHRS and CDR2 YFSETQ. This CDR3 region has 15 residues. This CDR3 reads CASGLQGVGTGELFF. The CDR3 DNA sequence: TGCGCCAGCGGACTACAGGGAGTTGGGACCGGGGAGCTGTTTTTT.

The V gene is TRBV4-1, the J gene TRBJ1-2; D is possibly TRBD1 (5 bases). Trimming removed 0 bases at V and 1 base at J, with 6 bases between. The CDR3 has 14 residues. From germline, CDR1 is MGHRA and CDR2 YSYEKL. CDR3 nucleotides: TGCGCCAGCAGCCAAGAACAGGTTAACTATGGCTACACCTTC. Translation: CASSQEQVNYGYTF.

CDR3 sequence: CASSLGDRVYEQYF. The DNA of the CDR3 is TGTGCCAGCAGCTTAGGAGACAGGGTCTACGAGCAGTACTTC. The chain has TRBV7-8 and TRBJ2-7, with 7 bases aligning to TRBD1. Germline CDR1 is SGHVS and CDR2 is FQNEAQ. V lost 1 base and J lost 3; bases outside the gene matches: 3. The CDR3 spans 14 residues.

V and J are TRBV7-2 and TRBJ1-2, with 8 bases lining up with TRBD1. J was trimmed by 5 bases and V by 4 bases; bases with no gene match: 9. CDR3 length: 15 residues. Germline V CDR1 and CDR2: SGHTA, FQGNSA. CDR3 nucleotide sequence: TGTGCCAGCAGCTCTGGACAGGGTGAGGCGTATGGCTACACCTTC. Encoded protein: CASSSGQGEAYGYTF.

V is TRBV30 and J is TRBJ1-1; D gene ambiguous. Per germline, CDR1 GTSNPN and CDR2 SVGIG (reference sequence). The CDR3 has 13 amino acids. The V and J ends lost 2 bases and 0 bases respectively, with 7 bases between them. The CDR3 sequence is CAWSLIMNTEAFF. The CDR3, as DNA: TGTGCCTGGAGTCTGATCATGAACACTGAAGCTTTCTTT.

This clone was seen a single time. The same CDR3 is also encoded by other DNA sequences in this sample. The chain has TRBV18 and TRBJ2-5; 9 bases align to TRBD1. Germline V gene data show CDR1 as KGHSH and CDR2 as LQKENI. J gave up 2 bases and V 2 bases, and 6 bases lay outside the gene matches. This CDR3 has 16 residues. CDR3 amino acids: CASSPVAGTGQETQYF. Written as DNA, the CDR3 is TGTGCCAGCTCACCAGTCGCAGGGACAGGGCAAGAGACCCAGTACTTC.

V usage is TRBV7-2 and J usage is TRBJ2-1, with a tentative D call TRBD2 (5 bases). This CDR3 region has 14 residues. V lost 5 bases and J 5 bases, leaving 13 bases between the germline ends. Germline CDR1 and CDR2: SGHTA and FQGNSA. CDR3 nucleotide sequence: TGTGCCAGCAGCCTAACTAGGGAAGACAATGAGCAGTTCTTC. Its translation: CASSLTREDNEQFF.

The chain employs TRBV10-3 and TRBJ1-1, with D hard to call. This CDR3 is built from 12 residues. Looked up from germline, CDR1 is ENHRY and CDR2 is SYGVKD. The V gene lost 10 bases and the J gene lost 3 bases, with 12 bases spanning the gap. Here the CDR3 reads CATHDGDTEAFF. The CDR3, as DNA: TGTGCCACCCACGACGGGGACACTGAAGCTTTCTTT.

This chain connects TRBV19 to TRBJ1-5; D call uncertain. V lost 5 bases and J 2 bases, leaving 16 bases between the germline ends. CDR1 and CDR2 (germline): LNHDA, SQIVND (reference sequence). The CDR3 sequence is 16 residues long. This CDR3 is CASSSQMVGGNQPQHF. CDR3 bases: TGTGCCAGTAGTTCCCAGATGGTTGGAGGCAATCAGCCCCAGCATTTT.

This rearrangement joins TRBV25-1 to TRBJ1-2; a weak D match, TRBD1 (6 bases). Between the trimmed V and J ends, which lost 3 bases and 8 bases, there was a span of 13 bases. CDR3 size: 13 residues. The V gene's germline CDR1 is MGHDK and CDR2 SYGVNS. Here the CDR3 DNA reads TGTGCCAGCAGTGAGGGGGCGATAGAGGGCTACACCTTC. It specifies CASSEGAIEGYTF.

This CDR3 reads CSVWKTDTEAFF. Here the CDR3 DNA reads TGCAGCGTATGGAAGACAGACACTGAAGCTTTCTTT. The rearrangement uses TRBV29-1 and TRBJ1-1; TRBD1 is a possible D gene (5 bases). The CDR3 sequence is 12 residues long. Germline lookup yields CDR1 SQVTM and CDR2 ANQGSEA. V lost 6 bases, J lost 3 bases, and 11 bases lay in between.

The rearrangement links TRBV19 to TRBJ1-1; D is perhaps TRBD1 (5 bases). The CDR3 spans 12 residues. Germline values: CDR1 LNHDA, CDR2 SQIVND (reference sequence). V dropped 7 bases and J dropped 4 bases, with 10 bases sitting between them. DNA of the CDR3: TGTGCCAGTATGGCAGGGCTCACTGAAGCTTTCTTT. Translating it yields CASMAGLTEAFF.

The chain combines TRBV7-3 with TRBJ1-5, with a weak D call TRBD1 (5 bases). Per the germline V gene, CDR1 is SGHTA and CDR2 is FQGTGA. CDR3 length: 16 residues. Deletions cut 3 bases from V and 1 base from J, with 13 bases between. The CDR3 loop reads CASSFGGGWSNQPQHF. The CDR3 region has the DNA TGTGCCAGCAGCTTTGGTGGGGGATGGAGCAATCAGCCCCAGCATTTT.

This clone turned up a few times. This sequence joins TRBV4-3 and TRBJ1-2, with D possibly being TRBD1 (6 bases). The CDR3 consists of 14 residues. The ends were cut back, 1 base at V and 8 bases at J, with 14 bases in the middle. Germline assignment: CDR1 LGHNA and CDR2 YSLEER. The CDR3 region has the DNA TGCGCCAGCAGCCAAGGGACAGCCCTAGGGGGCTACACCTTC. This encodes CASSQGTALGGYTF.

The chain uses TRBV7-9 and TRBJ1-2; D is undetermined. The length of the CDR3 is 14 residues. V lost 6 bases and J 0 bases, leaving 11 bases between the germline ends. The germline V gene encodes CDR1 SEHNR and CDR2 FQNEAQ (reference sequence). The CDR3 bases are TGTGCCAGCAGTCTTCAAAGGACTAACTATGGCTACACCTTC. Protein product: CASSLQRTNYGYTF.

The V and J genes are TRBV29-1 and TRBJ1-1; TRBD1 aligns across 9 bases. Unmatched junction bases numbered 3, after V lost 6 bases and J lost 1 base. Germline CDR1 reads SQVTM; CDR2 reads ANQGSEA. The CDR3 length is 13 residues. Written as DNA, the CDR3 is TGCAGCGTCGACAGGGGGGCGAACACTGAAGCTTTCTTT. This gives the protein CSVDRGANTEAFF.

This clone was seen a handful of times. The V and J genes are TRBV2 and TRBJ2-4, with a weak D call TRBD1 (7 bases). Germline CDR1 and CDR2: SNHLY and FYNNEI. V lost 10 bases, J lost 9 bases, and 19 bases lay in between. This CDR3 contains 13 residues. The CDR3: CATWTQGGGIQYF. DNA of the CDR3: TGTGCCACCTGGACCCAGGGGGGAGGCATTCAGTACTTC.

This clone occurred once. CDR3 in amino acids: CASSPRGQGVYGYTF. The CDR3 region has the DNA TGTGCCAGCTCACCAAGGGGACAGGGGGTCTATGGCTACACCTTC. This chain links TRBV18 with TRBJ1-2; 11 positions match TRBD1. The junction had 3 bases not matched to a gene; V was cut back by 2 bases and J by 4 bases. The CDR3 is 15 amino acids. Germline CDR1 KGHSH, CDR2 LQKENI. The entire variable domain, with the rest obtained from reference TRBV18 and TRBJ1-2, is as follows: NAGVMQNPRHLVRRRGQEARLRCSPMKGHSHVYWYRQLPEEGLKFMVYLQKENIIDESGMPKERFSAEFPKEGPSILRIQQVVRGDSAAYFCASSPRGQGVYGYTFGSGTRLTVV.